A selection of T cell receptor beta chains follows, all from one sample in a study of cytomegalovirus exposure and HLA in healthy donors. Generated by immunoSEQ multiplex PCR, the TCRdb table keeps only in-frame clones and is missing some. The sample holds 100,000 to 150,000 clones, about two thirds seen once. The sample was PBMCs. The receptor source for this set is a man aged 25-40 years in good health and CMV-seronegative. Each CDR3 is given with its conserved first and last residue. Each record gives: V gene, J gene, D gene, clone size, CDR3 protein, CDR3 DNA. D genes are given only for firm matches. Only some rows state a clone size, as once, few, many or a class for expanded clones.

TRBV27,TRBJ2-2,TRBD1,NA,CASTWGTGSGELFF,TGTGCCAGCACCTGGGGGACAGGGTCCGGGGAGCTGTTTTTT
TRBV7-9,TRBJ1-1,TRBD1,NA,CASSLIPGQAASEAFF,TGTGCCAGCAGCCTGATTCCGGGACAGGCAGCGTCTGAAGCTTTCTTT
TRBV7-9,TRBJ1-1,NA,NA,CASSSGFGGMGTEAFF,TGTGCCAGCAGCTCCGGATTTGGGGGGATGGGCACTGAAGCTTTCTTT
TRBV30,TRBJ2-7,NA,NA,CACQGGTSSYEQYF,TGTGCCTGTCAGGGCGGGACGAGCTCCTACGAGCAGTACTTC
TRBV7-9,TRBJ2-2,TRBD1,NA,CAARDRVFNTGELFF,TGTGCCGCCAGGGACAGGGTTTTCAACACCGGGGAGCTGTTTTTT
TRBV5-1,TRBJ2-7,TRBD1,NA,CASNPQGQSSYEQYF,TGCGCCAGCAATCCCCAGGGACAGAGCTCCTACGAGCAGTACTTC
TRBV11-2,TRBJ2-1,TRBD1,NA,CASYNLRTGLNEQFF,TGTGCCAGCTATAATTTAAGGACAGGGCTAAATGAGCAGTTCTTC
TRBV7-6,TRBJ1-2,TRBD1,NA,CASSSGTGGWGYTF,TGTGCCAGCAGCTCCGGGACAGGGGGCTGGGGCTACACCTTC
TRBV7-6,TRBJ2-2,NA,NA,CASSSSWLGELFF,TGTGCCAGCAGCTCTAGTTGGCTCGGGGAGCTGTTTTTT
TRBV4-1,TRBJ1-1,NA,NA,CASSQATGETFF,TGCGCCAGCAGCCAAGCTACGGGAGAGACTTTCTTT
TRBV7-9,TRBJ2-3,TRBD1,NA,CASSLGGTGPTDTQYF,TGTGCCAGCAGCTTAGGGGGGACAGGGCCCACAGATACGCAGTATTTT
TRBV18,TRBJ1-5,NA,NA,CASSPPLTVNQPQHF,TGTGCCAGCTCACCACCTTTAACAGTTAATCAGCCCCAGCATTTT
TRBV7-3,TRBJ2-2,NA,NA,CASSLGTANTGELFF,TGTGCCAGCAGCTTAGGGACTGCGAACACCGGGGAGCTGTTTTTT
TRBV9,TRBJ1-1,NA,NA,CASSPPGSALNTEAFF,TGTGCCAGCAGCCCCCCAGGGTCGGCCCTAAACACTGAAGCTTTCTTT
TRBV4-3,TRBJ1-1,TRBD1,NA,CANLLETGELGNTEAFF,TGCGCCAACCTCCTCGAGACAGGGGAATTAGGTAACACTGAAGCTTTCTTT
TRBV28,TRBJ1-1,TRBD1,NA,CASNPQGAGTEAFF,TGTGCCAGCAACCCACAGGGGGCAGGCACTGAAGCTTTCTTT
TRBV18,TRBJ1-2,NA,NA,CASSPETGTNYGYTF,TGTGCCAGCTCACCAGAAACAGGGACGAACTATGGCTACACCTTC
TRBV6-5,TRBJ1-1,NA,NA,CASSYNGREGFSEAFF,TGTGCCAGCAGTTATAACGGTCGGGAGGGTTTTAGTGAAGCTTTCTTT
TRBV6-5,TRBJ1-5,NA,many,CASSYGGNNQPQHF,TGTGCCAGCAGTTACGGGGGGAACAATCAGCCCCAGCATTTT
TRBV9,TRBJ2-1,TRBD2,NA,CASRSRGGWNEQFF,TGTGCCAGCAGATCGCGGGGGGGTTGGAATGAGCAGTTCTTC
TRBV7-8,TRBJ2-7,TRBD1,NA,CASSDRQGAIDEQYF,TGTGCCAGCAGCGATAGACAGGGGGCCATCGACGAGCAGTACTTC
TRBV4-1,TRBJ1-2,TRBD1,NA,CASSQGDRGLGYGYTF,TGCGCCAGCAGCCAAGGGGACAGGGGTTTAGGCTATGGCTACACCTTC
TRBV2,TRBJ1-4,TRBD1,once,CASRATGLGEKLFF,TGTGCCAGCAGGGCGACAGGGTTGGGTGAAAAACTGTTTTTT
TRBV11-2,TRBJ1-1,TRBD1,NA,CASSPSGQGDAEAFF,TGTGCCAGCAGCCCCTCGGGACAGGGGGACGCTGAAGCTTTCTTT
TRBV27,TRBJ1-6,TRBD1,NA,CASSPQLGQGNSPLHF,TGTGCCAGCAGTCCACAACTCGGACAGGGCAATTCACCCCTCCACTTT
TRBV9,TRBJ2-4,NA,few,CASSVGWYSAGGKNIQYF,TGTGCCAGCAGCGTAGGTTGGTATTCGGCCGGGGGCAAAAACATTCAGTACTTC
TRBV5-1,TRBJ2-7,TRBD2,NA,CASRLAGVSSYEQYF,TGCGCCAGCAGACTAGCGGGGGTTAGCTCCTACGAGCAGTACTTC
TRBV6-5,TRBJ1-2,TRBD1,once,CASSYGQGPYGYTF,TGTGCCAGCAGTTACGGACAGGGCCCCTATGGCTACACCTTC
TRBV5-1,TRBJ2-7,NA,NA,CASSSNGLISSDEQYF,TGCGCCAGCAGCTCTAACGGCCTCATTTCTAGCGACGAGCAGTACTTC
TRBV30,TRBJ2-5,NA,NA,CAWSAPLGRGPKETQYF,TGTGCCTGGAGTGCCCCGTTGGGCAGGGGTCCGAAGGAGACCCAGTACTTC
TRBV6-1,TRBJ2-1,NA,NA,CASSDPLSYNEQFF,TGTGCCAGCAGTGACCCCCTCTCCTACAATGAGCAGTTCTTC
TRBV29-1,TRBJ2-3,TRBD1,NA,CSVEDQGAGDTQYF,TGCAGCGTTGAAGACCAGGGGGCGGGAGATACGCAGTATTTT
TRBV6-1,TRBJ2-1,TRBD2,NA,CASSEDLASGVYNEQFF,TGTGCCAGCAGTGAAGATTTGGCTAGCGGGGTATACAATGAGCAGTTCTTC
TRBV7-2,TRBJ2-3,NA,NA,CASSFRGSTDTQYF,TGTGCCAGCAGCTTTCGGGGGAGCACAGATACGCAGTATTTT
TRBV7-8,TRBJ2-1,NA,NA,CASSLGGDEQFF,TGTGCCAGCAGCTTAGGGGGAGATGAGCAGTTCTTC
TRBV11-3,TRBJ1-5,NA,NA,CASSPDREGQPQHF,TGTGCCAGCAGCCCCGACAGAGAAGGTCAGCCCCAGCATTTT
TRBV9,TRBJ2-3,TRBD2,few,CASSVGSGGGDTQYF,TGTGCCAGCAGCGTAGGAAGCGGGGGTGGGGATACGCAGTATTTT
TRBV7-9,TRBJ1-1,TRBD1,NA,CASSLAWTGYNTEAFF,TGTGCCAGCAGCTTAGCATGGACAGGGTATAACACTGAAGCTTTCTTT
TRBV5-1,TRBJ2-7,NA,NA,CASSFPGLGYEQYF,TGCGCCAGCAGCTTCCCGGGACTCGGTTACGAGCAGTACTTC
TRBV7-2,TRBJ1-5,NA,few,CASSLMAGGQPQHF,TGTGCCAGCAGCTTAATGGCAGGAGGGCAGCCCCAGCATTTT
TRBV6-1,TRBJ1-5,NA,NA,CASSDSEQGPQHF,TGTGCCAGCAGTGACTCGGAACAGGGGCCCCAGCATTTT
TRBV19,TRBJ1-2,TRBD1,NA,CASSDRDYGYTF,TGTGCCAGTAGTGACAGGGACTATGGCTACACCTTC
TRBV7-9,TRBJ2-5,TRBD1,NA,CASSLSRTGTQETQYF,TGTGCCAGCAGCTTATCTAGGACAGGGACACAAGAGACCCAGTACTTC
TRBV29-1,TRBJ1-2,NA,NA,CSVTPGYGYTF,TGCAGCGTTACGCCGGGTTATGGCTACACCTTC
TRBV28,TRBJ1-5,NA,NA,CASSPPPVDSNQPQHF,TGTGCCAGCAGTCCACCACCGGTCGATAGCAATCAGCCCCAGCATTTT
TRBV7-9,TRBJ1-2,NA,NA,CSSKSSDYGYTF,TGTTCCAGCAAGTCCAGTGACTATGGCTACACCTTC
TRBV7-8,TRBJ2-3,NA,NA,CASSLVVLRGTQYF,TGTGCCAGCAGCTTAGTCGTTTTAAGAGGTACGCAGTATTTT
TRBV7-6,TRBJ2-7,NA,once,CASSPRTEYEQYF,TGTGCCAGCAGCCCCCGGACTGAATACGAGCAGTACTTC
TRBV7-9,TRBJ1-4,NA,once,CASSLSRGATNEKLFF,TGTGCCAGCAGCTTATCGCGGGGAGCAACTAATGAAAAACTGTTTTTT
TRBV7-2,TRBJ1-1,NA,few,CASSPDTEAFF,TGTGCCAGCAGCCCGGACACTGAAGCTTTCTTT
TRBV7-9,TRBJ1-1,NA,NA,CASSSLHREHTEAFF,TGTGCCAGCAGCTCCCTCCACAGGGAGCACACTGAAGCTTTCTTT
TRBV9,TRBJ2-3,TRBD1,NA,CASSVGQGAWDTQYF,TGTGCCAGCAGCGTAGGGCAGGGGGCGTGGGATACGCAGTATTTT
TRBV7-9,TRBJ2-7,TRBD2,NA,CASSLGSAGAYEQYF,TGTGCCAGCAGCTTAGGCTCAGCGGGGGCCTACGAGCAGTACTTC
TRBV21-1,TRBJ1-4,NA,few,CASNRDRGTPFNEKLFF,TGTGCCAGCAATCGGGACAGGGGGACGCCTTTTAATGAAAAACTGTTTTTT
TRBV28,TRBJ1-4,NA,NA,CASSFDSATNEKLFF,TGTGCCAGCAGTTTTGACAGTGCAACTAATGAAAAACTGTTTTTT